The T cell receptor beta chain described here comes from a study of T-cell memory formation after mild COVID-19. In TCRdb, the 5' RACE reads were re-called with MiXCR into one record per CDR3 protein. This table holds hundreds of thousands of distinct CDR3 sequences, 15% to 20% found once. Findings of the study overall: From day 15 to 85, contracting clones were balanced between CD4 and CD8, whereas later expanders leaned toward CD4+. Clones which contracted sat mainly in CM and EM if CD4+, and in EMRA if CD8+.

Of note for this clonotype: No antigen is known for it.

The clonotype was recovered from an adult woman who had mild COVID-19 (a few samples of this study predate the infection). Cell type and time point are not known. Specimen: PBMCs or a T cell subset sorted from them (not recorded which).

The CDR3 is CASSSHRVGGANVLTF. DNA for the CDR3: TGTGCCAGCAGTTCGCATAGGGTCGGTGGGGCCAACGTCCTGACTTTC. V is TRBV27 and J is TRBJ2-6; D gene unclear. Germline-derived CDR1 and CDR2 are MNHEY and SMNVEV (reference sequence). The CDR3 loop spans 16 amino acids. V was shortened by 4 bases and J by 3 bases, with 13 bases between the two germline ends.